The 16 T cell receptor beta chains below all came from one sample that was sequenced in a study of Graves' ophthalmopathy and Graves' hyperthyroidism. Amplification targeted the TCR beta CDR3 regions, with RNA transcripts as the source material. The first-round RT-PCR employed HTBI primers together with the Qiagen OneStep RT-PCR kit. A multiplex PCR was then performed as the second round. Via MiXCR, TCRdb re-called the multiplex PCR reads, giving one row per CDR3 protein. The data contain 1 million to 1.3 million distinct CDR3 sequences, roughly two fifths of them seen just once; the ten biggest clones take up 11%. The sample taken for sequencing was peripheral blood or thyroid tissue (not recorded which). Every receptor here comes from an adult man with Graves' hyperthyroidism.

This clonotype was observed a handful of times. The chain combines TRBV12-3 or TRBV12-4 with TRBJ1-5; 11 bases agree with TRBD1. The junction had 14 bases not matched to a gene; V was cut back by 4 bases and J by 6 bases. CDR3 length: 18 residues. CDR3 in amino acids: CASSSRRTGGLSGQPQHF. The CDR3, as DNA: TGTGCCAGCAGTTCCCGGAGGACAGGGGGCCTTTCAGGTCAGCCCCAGCATTTT.

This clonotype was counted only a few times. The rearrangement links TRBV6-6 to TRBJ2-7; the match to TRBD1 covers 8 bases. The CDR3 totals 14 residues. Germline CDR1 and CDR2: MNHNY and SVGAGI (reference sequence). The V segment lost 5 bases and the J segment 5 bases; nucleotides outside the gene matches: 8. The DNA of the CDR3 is TGTGCCAGCAGTCGACTACAGGGGGGAAACGAGCAGTACTTC. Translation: CASSRLQGGNEQYF.

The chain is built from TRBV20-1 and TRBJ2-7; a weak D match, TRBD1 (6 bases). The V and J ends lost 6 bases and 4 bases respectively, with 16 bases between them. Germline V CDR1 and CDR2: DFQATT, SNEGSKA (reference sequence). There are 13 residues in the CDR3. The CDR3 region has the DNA TGCAGTGCGACCGGGACAAGGGGGTACGAGCAGTACTTC. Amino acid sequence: CSATGTRGYEQYF.

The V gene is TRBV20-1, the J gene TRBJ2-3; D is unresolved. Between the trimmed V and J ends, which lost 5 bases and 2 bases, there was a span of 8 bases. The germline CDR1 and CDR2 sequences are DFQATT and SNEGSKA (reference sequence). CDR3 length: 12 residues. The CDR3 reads CSAGRYTDTQYF. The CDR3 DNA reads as TGCAGTGCTGGGCGTTACACAGATACGCAGTATTTT.

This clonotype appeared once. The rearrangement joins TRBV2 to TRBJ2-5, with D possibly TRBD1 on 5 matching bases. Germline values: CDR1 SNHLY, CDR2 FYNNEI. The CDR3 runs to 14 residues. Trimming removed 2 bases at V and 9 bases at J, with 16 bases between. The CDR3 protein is CASSELGRVAAQYF. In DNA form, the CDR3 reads TGTGCCAGCAGTGAACTTGGCAGGGTGGCGGCCCAGTACTTC.

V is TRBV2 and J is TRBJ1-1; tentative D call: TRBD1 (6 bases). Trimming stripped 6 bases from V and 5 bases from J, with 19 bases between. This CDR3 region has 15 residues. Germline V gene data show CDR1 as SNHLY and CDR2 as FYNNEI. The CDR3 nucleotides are TGTGCCAGCAGACACGCCGACAGGCGCGGGACTGAAGCTTTCTTT. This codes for CASRHADRRGTEAFF.

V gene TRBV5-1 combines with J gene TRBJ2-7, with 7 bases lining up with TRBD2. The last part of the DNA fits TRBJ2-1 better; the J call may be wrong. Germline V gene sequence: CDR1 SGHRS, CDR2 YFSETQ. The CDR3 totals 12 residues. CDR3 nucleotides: TGCGCCAGCAGCTTTCAGGGACTAGAGCAGTTCTTC. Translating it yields CASSFQGLEQFF.

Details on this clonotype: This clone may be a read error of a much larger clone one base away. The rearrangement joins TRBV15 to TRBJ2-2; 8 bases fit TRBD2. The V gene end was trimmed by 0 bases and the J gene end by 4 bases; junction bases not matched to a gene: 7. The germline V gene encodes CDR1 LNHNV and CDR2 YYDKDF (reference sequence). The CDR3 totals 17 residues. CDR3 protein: CATSRDPTSGVTGELFF. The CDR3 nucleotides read TGTGCCACCAGCAGAGATCCCACTAGCGGAGTCACCGGGGAGCTGTTTTTT.

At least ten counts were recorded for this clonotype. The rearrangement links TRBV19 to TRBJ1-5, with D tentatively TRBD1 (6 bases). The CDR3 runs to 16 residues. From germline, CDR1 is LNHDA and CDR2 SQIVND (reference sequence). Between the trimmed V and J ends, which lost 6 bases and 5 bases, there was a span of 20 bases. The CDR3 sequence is CASRQPGHGTDQPQHF. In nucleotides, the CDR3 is TGTGCCAGTAGGCAACCGGGACACGGAACGGATCAGCCCCAGCATTTT.

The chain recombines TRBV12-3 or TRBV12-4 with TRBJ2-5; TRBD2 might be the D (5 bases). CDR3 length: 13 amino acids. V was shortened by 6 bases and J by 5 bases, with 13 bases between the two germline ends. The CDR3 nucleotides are TGTGCCAGCAGAAGAGACCCGGGGGAGACCCAGTACTTC. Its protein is CASRRDPGETQYF.

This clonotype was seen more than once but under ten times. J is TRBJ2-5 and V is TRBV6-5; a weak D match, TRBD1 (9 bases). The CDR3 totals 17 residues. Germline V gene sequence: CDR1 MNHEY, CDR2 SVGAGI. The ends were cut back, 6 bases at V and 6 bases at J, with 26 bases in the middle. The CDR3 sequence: CASSSGGLGQGPKTQYF. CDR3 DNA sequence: TGTGCCAGCAGCTCGGGGGGGCTCGGACAGGGGCCAAAGACCCAGTACTTC.

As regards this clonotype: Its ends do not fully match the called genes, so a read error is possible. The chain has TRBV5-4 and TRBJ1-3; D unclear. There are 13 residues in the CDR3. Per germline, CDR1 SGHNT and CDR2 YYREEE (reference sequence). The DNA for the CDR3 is TGCGCCAGCAGCCAAGATGGGCAGACAACCATATATTTT. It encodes CASSQDGQTTIYF.

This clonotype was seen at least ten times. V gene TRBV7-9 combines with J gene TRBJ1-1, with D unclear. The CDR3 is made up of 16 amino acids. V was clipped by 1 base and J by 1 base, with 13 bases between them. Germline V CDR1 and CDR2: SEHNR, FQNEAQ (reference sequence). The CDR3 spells CASSLVSRGENTEAFF. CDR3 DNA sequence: TGTGCCAGCAGCTTAGTTAGTCGGGGAGAGAACACTGAAGCTTTCTTT.

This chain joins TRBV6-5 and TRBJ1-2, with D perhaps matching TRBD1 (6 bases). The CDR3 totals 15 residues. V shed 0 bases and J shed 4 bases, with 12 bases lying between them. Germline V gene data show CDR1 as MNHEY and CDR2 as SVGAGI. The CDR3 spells CASSYSSRGLYGYTF. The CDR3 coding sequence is TGTGCCAGCAGTTACTCCTCCAGGGGCCTCTATGGCTACACCTTC.

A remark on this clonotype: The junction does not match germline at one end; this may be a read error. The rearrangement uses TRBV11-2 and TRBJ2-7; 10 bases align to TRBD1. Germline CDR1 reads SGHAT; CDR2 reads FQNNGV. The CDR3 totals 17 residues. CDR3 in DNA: TGTGCCGGCAGCTTAAGAGTGGGACAGGGGCTGGGCCTAGGGCAGTACTTC. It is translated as CAGSLRVGQGLGLGQYF.

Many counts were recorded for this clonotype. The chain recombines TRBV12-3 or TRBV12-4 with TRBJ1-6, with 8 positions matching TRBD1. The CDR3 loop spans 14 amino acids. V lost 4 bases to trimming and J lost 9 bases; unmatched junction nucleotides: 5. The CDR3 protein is CASSSRDRTSPLHF. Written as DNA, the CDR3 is TGTGCCAGCAGTTCTAGGGACAGGACTTCACCCCTCCACTTT.